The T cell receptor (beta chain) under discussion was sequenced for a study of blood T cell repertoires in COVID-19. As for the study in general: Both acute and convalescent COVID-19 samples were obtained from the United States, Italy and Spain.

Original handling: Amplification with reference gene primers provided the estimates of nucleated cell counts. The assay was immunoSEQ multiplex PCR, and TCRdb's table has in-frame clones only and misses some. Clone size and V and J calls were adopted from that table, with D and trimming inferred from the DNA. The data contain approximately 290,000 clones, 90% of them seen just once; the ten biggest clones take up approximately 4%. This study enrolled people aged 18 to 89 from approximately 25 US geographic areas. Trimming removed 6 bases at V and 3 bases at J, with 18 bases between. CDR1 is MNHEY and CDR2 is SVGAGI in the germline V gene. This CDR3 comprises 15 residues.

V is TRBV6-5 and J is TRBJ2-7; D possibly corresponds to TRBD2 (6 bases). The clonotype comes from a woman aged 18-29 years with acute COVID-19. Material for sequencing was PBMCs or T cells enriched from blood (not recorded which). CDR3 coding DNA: TGTGCCAGCAGCCGCCGACAGTGGGGGGACTACGAGCAGTACTTC. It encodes CASSRRQWGDYEQYF.